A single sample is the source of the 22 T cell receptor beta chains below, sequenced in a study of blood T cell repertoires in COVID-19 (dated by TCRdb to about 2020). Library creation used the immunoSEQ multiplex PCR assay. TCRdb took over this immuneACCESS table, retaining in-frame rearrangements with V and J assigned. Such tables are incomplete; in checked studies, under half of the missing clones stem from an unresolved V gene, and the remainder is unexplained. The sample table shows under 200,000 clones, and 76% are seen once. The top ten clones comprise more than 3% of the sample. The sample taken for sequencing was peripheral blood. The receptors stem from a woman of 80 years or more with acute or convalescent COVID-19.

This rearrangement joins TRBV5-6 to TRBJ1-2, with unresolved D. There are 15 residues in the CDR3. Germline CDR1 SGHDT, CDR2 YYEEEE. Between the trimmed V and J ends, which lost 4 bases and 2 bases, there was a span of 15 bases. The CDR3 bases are TGTGCCAGCAGCCCGGGATGGGTCAGCAACTATGGCTACACCTTC. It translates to CASSPGWVSNYGYTF.

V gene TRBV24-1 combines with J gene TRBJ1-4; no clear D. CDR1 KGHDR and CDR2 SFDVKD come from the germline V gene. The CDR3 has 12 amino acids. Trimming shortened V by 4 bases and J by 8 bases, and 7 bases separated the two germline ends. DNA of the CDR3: TGTGCCACCAGTGACACGGGAGAAAAACTGTTTTTT. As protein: CATSDTGEKLFF.

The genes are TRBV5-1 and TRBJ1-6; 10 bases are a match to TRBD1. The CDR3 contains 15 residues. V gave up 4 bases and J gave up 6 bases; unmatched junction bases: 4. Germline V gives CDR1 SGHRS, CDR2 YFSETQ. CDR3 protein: CASSPWTGGNSPLHF. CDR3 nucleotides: TGCGCCAGCAGCCCATGGACAGGGGGTAATTCACCCCTCCACTTT.

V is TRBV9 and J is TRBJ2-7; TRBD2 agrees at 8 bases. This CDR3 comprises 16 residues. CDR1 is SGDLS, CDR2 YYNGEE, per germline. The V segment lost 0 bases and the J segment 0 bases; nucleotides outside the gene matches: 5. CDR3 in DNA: TGTGCCAGCAGCGTAGGGACGCGGGAGGACTCCTACGAGCAGTACTTC. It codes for CASSVGTREDSYEQYF.

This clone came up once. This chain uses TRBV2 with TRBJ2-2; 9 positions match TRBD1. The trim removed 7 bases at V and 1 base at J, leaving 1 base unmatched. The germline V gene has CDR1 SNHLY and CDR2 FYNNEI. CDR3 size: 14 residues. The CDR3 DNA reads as TGTGCCAGCAACAGGGGGCAGAACACCGGGGAGCTGTTTTTT. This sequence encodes CASNRGQNTGELFF.

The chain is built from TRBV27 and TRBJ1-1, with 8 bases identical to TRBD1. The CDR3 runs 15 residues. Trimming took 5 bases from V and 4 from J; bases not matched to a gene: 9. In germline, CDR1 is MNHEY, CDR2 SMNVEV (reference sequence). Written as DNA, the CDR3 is TGTGCCAGCAGTATCTGGACAGGGAAAATCACTGAAGCTTTCTTT. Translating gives CASSIWTGKITEAFF.

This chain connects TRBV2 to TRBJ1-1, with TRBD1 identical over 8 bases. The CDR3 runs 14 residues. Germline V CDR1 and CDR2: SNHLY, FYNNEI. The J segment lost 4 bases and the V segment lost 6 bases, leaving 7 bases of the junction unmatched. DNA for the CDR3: TGTGCCAGCAGACTGCAGGGGGCAGGCACTGAAGCTTTCTTT. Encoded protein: CASRLQGAGTEAFF.

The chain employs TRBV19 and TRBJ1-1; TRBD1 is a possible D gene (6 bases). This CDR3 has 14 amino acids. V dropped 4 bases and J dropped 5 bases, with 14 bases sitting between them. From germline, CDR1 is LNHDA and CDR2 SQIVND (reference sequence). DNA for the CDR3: TGTGCCAGTAGTACTAAGACAGGAAGGACTGAAGCTTTCTTT. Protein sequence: CASSTKTGRTEAFF.

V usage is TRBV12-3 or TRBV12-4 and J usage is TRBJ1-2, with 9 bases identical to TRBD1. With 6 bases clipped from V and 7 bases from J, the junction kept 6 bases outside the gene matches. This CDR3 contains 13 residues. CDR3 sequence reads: CASRKQGAVGYTF. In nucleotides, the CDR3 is TGTGCCAGCAGAAAACAGGGGGCAGTTGGCTACACCTTC.

This CDR3 reads CASSTSTGTNTEAFF. The CDR3 bases are TGTGCCAGCAGCACCTCGACAGGGACGAACACTGAAGCTTTCTTT. The rearrangement links TRBV7-6 to TRBJ1-1, with 7 positions matching TRBD1. The V gene's germline CDR1 is SGHVS and CDR2 FNYEAQ. The ends lost 5 bases at V and 1 base at J; junction bases unmatched: 7. This CDR3 has 15 residues.

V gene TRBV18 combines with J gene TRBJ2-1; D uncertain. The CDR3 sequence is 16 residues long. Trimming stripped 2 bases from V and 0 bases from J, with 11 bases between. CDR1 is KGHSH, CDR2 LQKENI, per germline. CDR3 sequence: CASSPTTPSSYNEQFF. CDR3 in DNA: TGTGCCAGCTCACCAACAACGCCCAGCTCCTACAATGAGCAGTTCTTC. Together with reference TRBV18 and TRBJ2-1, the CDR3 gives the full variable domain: NAGVMQNPRHLVRRRGQEARLRCSPMKGHSHVYWYRQLPEEGLKFMVYLQKENIIDESGMPKERFSAEFPKEGPSILRIQQVVRGDSAAYFCASSPTTPSSYNEQFFGPGTRLTVL.

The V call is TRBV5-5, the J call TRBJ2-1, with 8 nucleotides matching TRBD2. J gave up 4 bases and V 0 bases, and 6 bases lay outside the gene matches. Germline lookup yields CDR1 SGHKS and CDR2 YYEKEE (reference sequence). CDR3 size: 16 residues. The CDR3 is CASSLELAVYYNEQFF. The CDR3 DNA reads TGTGCCAGCAGCTTGGAACTAGCGGTTTATTACAATGAGCAGTTCTTC.

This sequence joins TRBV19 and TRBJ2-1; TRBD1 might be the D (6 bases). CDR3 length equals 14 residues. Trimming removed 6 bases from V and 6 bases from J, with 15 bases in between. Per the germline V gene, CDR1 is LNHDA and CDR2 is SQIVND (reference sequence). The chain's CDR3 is CASRMRTALNEQFF. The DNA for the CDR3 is TGTGCCAGTAGGATGAGGACAGCACTCAATGAGCAGTTCTTC.

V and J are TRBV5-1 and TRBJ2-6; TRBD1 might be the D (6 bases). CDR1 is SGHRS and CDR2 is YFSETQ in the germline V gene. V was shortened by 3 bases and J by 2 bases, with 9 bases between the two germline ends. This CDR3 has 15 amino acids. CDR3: CASSSEGAGANVLTF. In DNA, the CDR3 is TGCGCCAGCAGCTCCGAGGGGGCTGGGGCCAACGTCCTGACTTTC.

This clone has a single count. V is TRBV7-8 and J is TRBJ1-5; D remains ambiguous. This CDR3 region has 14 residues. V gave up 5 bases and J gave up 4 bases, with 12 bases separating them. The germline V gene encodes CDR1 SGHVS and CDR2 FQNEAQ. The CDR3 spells CASSAVEENQPQHF. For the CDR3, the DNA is TGTGCCAGCAGCGCCGTAGAGGAAAATCAGCCCCAGCATTTT.

As DNA, the CDR3 is TGTGCCAGCAGCCCGGGACTAGCGGGAGTCGGTACGCAGTATTTT. Its translation: CASSPGLAGVGTQYF. This chain links TRBV7-2 with TRBJ2-3; 14 bases line up with TRBD2. J was trimmed by 8 bases and V by 5 bases; bases with no gene match: 6. CDR1 is SGHTA, CDR2 FQGNSA, per germline. This CDR3 has 15 residues.

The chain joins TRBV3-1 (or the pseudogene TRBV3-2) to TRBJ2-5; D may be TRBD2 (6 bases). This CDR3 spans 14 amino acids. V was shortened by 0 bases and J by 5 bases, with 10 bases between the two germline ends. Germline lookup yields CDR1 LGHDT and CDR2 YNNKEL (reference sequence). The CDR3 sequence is CASSQDGGRETQYF. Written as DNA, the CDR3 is TGTGCCAGCAGCCAAGATGGGGGGAGGGAGACCCAGTACTTC.

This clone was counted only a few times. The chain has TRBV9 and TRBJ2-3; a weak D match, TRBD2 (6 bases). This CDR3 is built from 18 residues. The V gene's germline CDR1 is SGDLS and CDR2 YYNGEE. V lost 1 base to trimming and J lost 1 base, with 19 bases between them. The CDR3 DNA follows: TGTGCCAGCAGCGTACGTGGACTGGGCCCGGGGGGCACAGATACGCAGTATTTT. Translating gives CASSVRGLGPGGTDTQYF.

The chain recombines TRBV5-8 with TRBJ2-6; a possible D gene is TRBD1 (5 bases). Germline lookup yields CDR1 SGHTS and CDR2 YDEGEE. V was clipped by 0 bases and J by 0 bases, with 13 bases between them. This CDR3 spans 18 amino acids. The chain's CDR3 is CASSLDGALISGANVLTF. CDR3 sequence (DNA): TGTGCCAGCAGCTTGGATGGGGCGCTGATCTCTGGGGCCAACGTCCTGACTTTC.

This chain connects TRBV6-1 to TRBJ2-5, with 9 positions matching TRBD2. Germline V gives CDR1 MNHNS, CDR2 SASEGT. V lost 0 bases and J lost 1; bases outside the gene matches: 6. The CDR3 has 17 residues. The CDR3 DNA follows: TGTGCCAGCAGTGAAGCGCGGGGAGCGGGGGGCCAAGAGACCCAGTACTTC. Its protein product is CASSEARGAGGQETQYF.

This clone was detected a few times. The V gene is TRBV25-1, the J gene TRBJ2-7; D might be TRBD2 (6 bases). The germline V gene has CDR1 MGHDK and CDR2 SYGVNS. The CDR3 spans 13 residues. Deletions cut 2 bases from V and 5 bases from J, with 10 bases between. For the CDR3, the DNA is TGTGCCAGCAGTGAAGGGGGGACCCACGAGCAGTACTTC. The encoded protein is CASSEGGTHEQYF.

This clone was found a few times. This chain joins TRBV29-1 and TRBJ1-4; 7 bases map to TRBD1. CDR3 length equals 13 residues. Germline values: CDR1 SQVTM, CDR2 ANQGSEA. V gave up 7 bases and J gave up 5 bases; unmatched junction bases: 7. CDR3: CSAGDSLNEKLFF. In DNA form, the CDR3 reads TGCAGCGCCGGGGACAGCTTAAATGAAAAACTGTTTTTT. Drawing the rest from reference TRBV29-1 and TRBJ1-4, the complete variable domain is SAVISQKPSRDICQRGTSLTIQCQVDSQVTMMFWYRQQPGQSLTLIATANQGSEATYESGFVIDKFPISRPNLTFSTLTVSNMSPEDSSIYLCSAGDSLNEKLFFGSGTQLSVL.